A selection of T cell receptor beta chains follows, all from one sample in a study of sequential checkpoint blockade in melanoma. Sequenced by immunoSEQ multiplex PCR; TCRdb stores in-frame clones only, minus some. Among fewer than 15,000 clones listed, almost 85% were seen once. The sequencing here drew on CD8+ T cells sorted from blood (inferred from file names), taken from a patient given nivolumab and ipilimumab in sequence. These receptors came from a human donor with melanoma. CDR3s include the opening cysteine and the closing phenylalanine or tryptophan. The D gene is left open where the match is weak. Expanded clones get a size class; other rows say once, few or many, or leave the size out.

j_gene: TRBJ1-2
v_gene: TRBV25-1
d_gene: -
abundance: -
CDR3nt: TGTGCCAGCAGTGCCGGGGATGGCTACACCTTC
CDR3aa: CASSAGDGYTF

j_gene: TRBJ1-5
v_gene: TRBV7-8
d_gene: TRBD1
abundance: -
CDR3nt: TGTGCCAGCAGCTTAGCCGGGACAGGGAGATATAGCAATCAGCCCCAGCATTTT
CDR3aa: CASSLAGTGRYSNQPQHF

j_gene: TRBJ2-1
v_gene: TRBV5-1
d_gene: TRBD2
abundance: -
CDR3nt: TGCGCCAGCAGCTTGGAACTAGCGGGGTACAATGAGCAGTTCTTC
CDR3aa: CASSLELAGYNEQFF

j_gene: TRBJ2-2
v_gene: TRBV27
d_gene: -
abundance: -
CDR3nt: TGTGCCAGCAGTTCCGGGACATCGTTCGCGAACACCGGGGAGCTGTTTTTT
CDR3aa: CASSSGTSFANTGELFF

j_gene: TRBJ2-5
v_gene: TRBV11-2
d_gene: TRBD2
abundance: -
CDR3nt: TGTGCCAGCAGCTTTGGACTAGCGAGACGTTACCAAGAGACCCAGTACTTC
CDR3aa: CASSFGLARRYQETQYF

j_gene: TRBJ2-5
v_gene: TRBV27
d_gene: -
abundance: -
CDR3nt: TGTGCCAGCAGTTGGGCGGGTCGGGGTAGAGAGACCCAGTACTTC
CDR3aa: CASSWAGRGRETQYF

j_gene: TRBJ1-1
v_gene: TRBV7-6
d_gene: -
abundance: -
CDR3nt: TGTGCCAGCAGCTTAAGTGCGGGAATGAACACTGAAGCTTTCTTT
CDR3aa: CASSLSAGMNTEAFF

j_gene: TRBJ2-1
v_gene: TRBV27
d_gene: TRBD1
abundance: -
CDR3nt: TGTGCCAGCAGTTTTGGGACAGGGGGCTACAATGAGCAGTTCTTC
CDR3aa: CASSFGTGGYNEQFF

j_gene: TRBJ1-5
v_gene: TRBV7-9
d_gene: TRBD1
abundance: -
CDR3nt: TGTGCCAGCAGCCCCGGGACAGGATGGCCCCAGCATTTT
CDR3aa: CASSPGTGWPQHF

j_gene: TRBJ2-7
v_gene: TRBV4-1
d_gene: TRBD1
abundance: -
CDR3nt: TGCGCCAGCAGCCAAGATGCCCCCAGGACAGGGGGCGAGTACGAGCAGTACTTC
CDR3aa: CASSQDAPRTGGEYEQYF

j_gene: TRBJ2-2
v_gene: TRBV27
d_gene: -
abundance: -
CDR3nt: TGTGCCAGCGGACAGATCACCGGGGAGCTGTTTTTT
CDR3aa: CASGQITGELFF

j_gene: TRBJ1-1
v_gene: TRBV19
d_gene: -
abundance: -
CDR3nt: TGTGCCAGTAGTATAGCGGCGGGACTGAACACTGAAGCTTTCTTT
CDR3aa: CASSIAAGLNTEAFF

j_gene: TRBJ1-4
v_gene: TRBV28
d_gene: -
abundance: once
CDR3nt: TGTGCCAGCAGTGTCCCCACCGATCCTGGCGAAAAACTGTTTTTT
CDR3aa: CASSVPTDPGEKLFF

j_gene: TRBJ1-5
v_gene: TRBV5-6
d_gene: TRBD1
abundance: -
CDR3nt: TGTGCCAGCAGCTTGGGGTCCCCGGGACAGGGATCCCAGCCCCAGCATTTT
CDR3aa: CASSLGSPGQGSQPQHF

j_gene: TRBJ1-3
v_gene: TRBV27
d_gene: -
abundance: -
CDR3nt: TGTGCCAGCAGTCCTCTGGCCTCTGGAAACACCATATATTTT
CDR3aa: CASSPLASGNTIYF

j_gene: TRBJ2-7
v_gene: TRBV9
d_gene: -
abundance: -
CDR3nt: TGTGCCAGCAGCGTAGGAGGGAGCTTCTCCTACGAGCAGTACTTC
CDR3aa: CASSVGGSFSYEQYF

j_gene: TRBJ2-7
v_gene: TRBV5-1
d_gene: TRBD2
abundance: once
CDR3nt: TGCGCCAGCAGCTCCGGACTAGCGGGAGTCTACGAGCAGTACTTC
CDR3aa: CASSSGLAGVYEQYF

j_gene: TRBJ2-5
v_gene: TRBV5-1
d_gene: -
abundance: -
CDR3nt: TGCGCCAGCAGCTTGACTCTGGACAGCCCGAAAGAGACCCAGTACTTC
CDR3aa: CASSLTLDSPKETQYF

j_gene: TRBJ2-7
v_gene: TRBV27
d_gene: -
abundance: -
CDR3nt: TGTGCCAGCAGCCTGGCCCAGGGAAGCTACGAGCAGTACTTC
CDR3aa: CASSLAQGSYEQYF

j_gene: TRBJ1-3
v_gene: TRBV21-1
d_gene: -
abundance: -
CDR3nt: TGTGCCAGCAGCATCTACCCCGGGGGCTCTGGAAACACCATATATTTT
CDR3aa: CASSIYPGGSGNTIYF

j_gene: TRBJ2-3
v_gene: TRBV28
d_gene: -
abundance: -
CDR3nt: TGTGCCAGCAGTTTAGGCGGGAGCACAGATACGCAGTATTTT
CDR3aa: CASSLGGSTDTQYF

j_gene: TRBJ2-5
v_gene: TRBV18
d_gene: TRBD2
abundance: -
CDR3nt: TGTGCCAGCTCACCGGGGGAGTTGGGACTAGCGGGGGGTTCCCGGGAGACCCAGTACTTC
CDR3aa: CASSPGELGLAGGSRETQYF

j_gene: TRBJ2-2
v_gene: TRBV7-9
d_gene: -
abundance: -
CDR3nt: TGTGCCAGCAGCTTACAGGGCGGTCGGAACACCGGGGAGCTGTTTTTT
CDR3aa: CASSLQGGRNTGELFF

j_gene: TRBJ2-7
v_gene: TRBV7-6
d_gene: TRBD2
abundance: -
CDR3nt: TGTGCCAGCAGCCCTAAACCTAGACTAGCGGGGTGGCGGAGTGACTACGAGCAGTACTTC
CDR3aa: CASSPKPRLAGWRSDYEQYF

j_gene: TRBJ2-7
v_gene: TRBV2
d_gene: -
abundance: -
CDR3nt: TGTGCCAGCAAGATGGAGGGTCTCTACGAGCAGTACTTC
CDR3aa: CASKMEGLYEQYF

j_gene: TRBJ2-7
v_gene: TRBV9
d_gene: -
abundance: -
CDR3nt: TGTGCCAGCAGCTTGGCCTTGGGCGGGGTCGAGCAGTACTTC
CDR3aa: CASSLALGGVEQYF

j_gene: TRBJ1-2
v_gene: TRBV7-9
d_gene: TRBD1
abundance: once
CDR3nt: TGTGCCAGCAGCTTAGTTTTTACAGGGGGCGCAGGTGGCTACACCTTC
CDR3aa: CASSLVFTGGAGGYTF

j_gene: TRBJ2-7
v_gene: TRBV6-1
d_gene: -
abundance: -
CDR3nt: TGTGCCAGCAACCAGCGGCAGGCACTATACTACGAGCAGTACTTC
CDR3aa: CASNQRQALYYEQYF

j_gene: TRBJ2-2
v_gene: TRBV9
d_gene: -
abundance: -
CDR3nt: TGTGCCAGCAGCGTAGCTTTGGGGGGGCGTGGGGCCGGGGAGCTGTTTTTT
CDR3aa: CASSVALGGRGAGELFF

j_gene: TRBJ2-7
v_gene: TRBV7-1
d_gene: TRBD1
abundance: -
CDR3nt: TGTGCCAGCAGTAACCGGGACAGGGGTGTCTACGAGCAGTACTTC
CDR3aa: CASSNRDRGVYEQYF

j_gene: TRBJ2-1
v_gene: TRBV4-3
d_gene: TRBD2
abundance: -
CDR3nt: TGCGCCAGCAGCCCAGGCGGGAGCTCCTACAATGAGCAGTTCTTC
CDR3aa: CASSPGGSSYNEQFF

j_gene: TRBJ1-1
v_gene: TRBV10-3
d_gene: -
abundance: -
CDR3nt: TGTGCCATCAGTTCCAACAGGGCGAGCACTGAAGCTTTCTTT
CDR3aa: CAISSNRASTEAFF

j_gene: TRBJ1-1
v_gene: TRBV4-1
d_gene: -
abundance: medium-sized
CDR3nt: TGCGCCAGCAGCCAAGAACACAGGTTGAACACTGAAGCTTTCTTT
CDR3aa: CASSQEHRLNTEAFF

j_gene: TRBJ1-2
v_gene: TRBV7-8
d_gene: -
abundance: -
CDR3nt: TGTGCCAGCAGCTTAGTGGCACGAAATGGCTACACCTTC
CDR3aa: CASSLVARNGYTF

j_gene: TRBJ2-1
v_gene: TRBV7-9
d_gene: TRBD1
abundance: once
CDR3nt: TGTGCCAGCAGGGAAAACCGGGACAGGGAGGGTGAGCAGTTCTTC
CDR3aa: CASRENRDREGEQFF

j_gene: TRBJ2-2
v_gene: TRBV7-7
d_gene: -
abundance: -
CDR3nt: TGTGCTAGCAGCCCTAGTCGGGGGAACACCGGGGAGCTGTTTTTT
CDR3aa: CASSPSRGNTGELFF

j_gene: TRBJ1-2
v_gene: TRBV8-2
d_gene: -
abundance: -
CDR3nt: TGTGGCACGAAATCGAGGATACGAAAGACCTATGGCTACACCTTC
CDR3aa: CGTKSRIRKTYGYTF

j_gene: TRBJ1-2
v_gene: TRBV7-2
d_gene: -
abundance: -
CDR3nt: TGTGCCAGCATTCAAAACAGGATCCTCGGCTACACCTTC
CDR3aa: CASIQNRILGYTF

j_gene: TRBJ1-2
v_gene: TRBV7-6
d_gene: TRBD1
abundance: -
CDR3nt: TGTGCCATCCTGGACAGGGGTGGCTACACCTTC
CDR3aa: CAILDRGGYTF

j_gene: TRBJ2-7
v_gene: TRBV4-2
d_gene: TRBD2
abundance: few
CDR3nt: TGTGCCAGCAGCTTAGAGGCTAGCGGGAGGCCCTACGAGCAGTACTTC
CDR3aa: CASSLEASGRPYEQYF

j_gene: TRBJ2-1
v_gene: TRBV27
d_gene: -
abundance: -
CDR3nt: TGTGCCAGCAGTTTATCCCGCAGAAACGAGCAGTTCTTC
CDR3aa: CASSLSRRNEQFF

j_gene: TRBJ2-2
v_gene: TRBV7-6
d_gene: TRBD1
abundance: -
CDR3nt: TGTGCCAGCAGTTTTACAGGGGGCGTTCGGAGCACCGGGGAGCTGTTTTTT
CDR3aa: CASSFTGGVRSTGELFF

j_gene: TRBJ2-7
v_gene: TRBV15
d_gene: TRBD1
abundance: medium-sized
CDR3nt: TGTGCCACCAGCGGAGGACAGGGGATCTACGAGCAGTACTTC
CDR3aa: CATSGGQGIYEQYF

j_gene: TRBJ1-1
v_gene: TRBV5-6
d_gene: -
abundance: -
CDR3nt: TGTGCCAGCAGCTTGGCAGGGGCGAACACTGAAGCTTTCTTT
CDR3aa: CASSLAGANTEAFF

j_gene: TRBJ2-7
v_gene: TRBV6-5
d_gene: TRBD1
abundance: -
CDR3nt: TGTGCCAGCACCGCAGGGACAGGCCCCTACGAGCAGTACTTC
CDR3aa: CASTAGTGPYEQYF

j_gene: TRBJ2-7
v_gene: TRBV5-4
d_gene: TRBD2
abundance: -
CDR3nt: TGCGCCAGCAGCCAAGAGCTAGCGGGCTCTAGAGAGCAGTACTTC
CDR3aa: CASSQELAGSREQYF

j_gene: TRBJ2-7
v_gene: TRBV2
d_gene: TRBD2
abundance: once
CDR3nt: TGTGCCAGCCTTAGGCCCCGGCGGGGGGTCTACGAGCAGTACTTC
CDR3aa: CASLRPRRGVYEQYF

j_gene: TRBJ2-1
v_gene: TRBV7-3
d_gene: -
abundance: -
CDR3nt: TGTGCCAGCAGCTTATACTTACGAGGTGAGCAGTTCTTC
CDR3aa: CASSLYLRGEQFF

j_gene: TRBJ2-1
v_gene: TRBV5-6
d_gene: TRBD2
abundance: -
CDR3nt: TGTGCCAGCAGCTTGGGGGTTAGCGGGAGGCCCTACAATGAGCAGTTCTTC
CDR3aa: CASSLGVSGRPYNEQFF

j_gene: TRBJ2-7
v_gene: TRBV6-5
d_gene: TRBD1
abundance: -
CDR3nt: TGTGCCAGCAAGACCGGGACAGGGTCATACGAGCAGTACTTC
CDR3aa: CASKTGTGSYEQYF

j_gene: TRBJ1-1
v_gene: TRBV4-1
d_gene: -
abundance: -
CDR3nt: TGCGCCAGCAGCGAGGTCGGGGGGGCTAACACTGAAGCTTTCTTT
CDR3aa: CASSEVGGANTEAFF

j_gene: TRBJ1-5
v_gene: TRBV28
d_gene: -
abundance: -
CDR3nt: TGTGCCAGTACTCCTGACAATCAGCCCCAGCATTTT
CDR3aa: CASTPDNQPQHF

j_gene: TRBJ2-7
v_gene: TRBV5-4
d_gene: -
abundance: -
CDR3nt: TGTGCCAGCAGCCAAGTTAGCGTGGGGTCCGCCGAGCAGTACTTC
CDR3aa: CASSQVSVGSAEQYF

j_gene: TRBJ2-3
v_gene: TRBV28
d_gene: -
abundance: few
CDR3nt: TGTGCCAGCAGTTTATCTTCGAGCGGCACAGATACGCAGTATTTT
CDR3aa: CASSLSSSGTDTQYF

j_gene: TRBJ1-3
v_gene: TRBV7-9
d_gene: -
abundance: -
CDR3nt: TGTGCCAGCAGCCCCACGGGGGGGGGCTTCTCTGGAAACACCATATATTTT
CDR3aa: CASSPTGGGFSGNTIYF

j_gene: TRBJ2-7
v_gene: TRBV28
d_gene: TRBD2
abundance: -
CDR3nt: TGTGCCAGCAGTTTATTCGGGACTAGCGGGCGGTACGAGCAGTACTTC
CDR3aa: CASSLFGTSGRYEQYF